Below are 15 T cell receptor beta chains sequenced from a single sample in a study of T-cell memory formation after mild COVID-19. TCRdb reprocessed the 5' RACE reads via MiXCR and lists one record per CDR3 protein. The repertoire holds approximately 480,000 distinct CDR3 sequences, 15% to 20% seen once, with about 12% in the top ten. Material for sequencing was PBMCs or a T cell subset sorted from them (not recorded which). The receptor set was obtained from an adult woman who had mild COVID-19 (a few samples of this study predate the infection). Cell type and time point are not known.

This clonotype was observed many times. The chain joins TRBV5-1 to TRBJ2-5, with D possibly TRBD1 on 7 matching bases. In germline, CDR1 is SGHRS, CDR2 YFSETQ. The V gene lost 4 bases and the J gene lost 1 base, with 11 bases spanning the gap. The CDR3 covers 14 residues. This CDR3 reads CASSAGQIQETQYF. CDR3 in DNA: TGCGCCAGCAGCGCGGGACAGATCCAAGAGACCCAGTACTTC.

V and J are TRBV7-9 and TRBJ1-2, with a weak D call TRBD1 (6 bases). Germline V gives CDR1 SEHNR, CDR2 FQNEAQ (reference sequence). This CDR3 contains 16 residues. V was clipped by 1 base and J by 3 bases, with 15 bases between them. The CDR3 bases are TGTGCCAGCAGCTTAGATCCCTCTGCAGGGGACTATGGCTACACCTTC. Translating it yields CASSLDPSAGDYGYTF.

The V gene is TRBV27, the J gene TRBJ2-3, with 8 nucleotides matching TRBD1. The V and J ends lost 5 bases and 4 bases, in that order; junction bases with no gene match: 11. The CDR3 is made up of 16 amino acids. CDR1 is MNHEY and CDR2 is SMNVEV in the germline V gene (reference sequence). The CDR3 spells CASSLRTGWESDTQYF. The DNA for the CDR3 is TGTGCCAGCAGTCTCCGGACAGGGTGGGAATCAGATACGCAGTATTTT.

The chain links TRBV7-9 to TRBJ2-7; 8 nucleotides match TRBD1. This CDR3 is 15 amino acids long. V gave up 4 bases and J gave up 3 bases; unmatched junction bases: 8. Germline CDR1 SEHNR, CDR2 FQNEAQ (reference sequence). The CDR3 loop reads CASSWTGQAYYEQYF. The CDR3, as DNA: TGTGCCAGCAGCTGGACGGGACAGGCTTACTACGAGCAGTACTTC.

This clonotype was detected a few times. The V and J genes are TRBV7-2 and TRBJ2-5; TRBD1 aligns across 7 bases. The V and J ends lost 5 bases and 5 bases, in that order; junction bases with no gene match: 8. CDR3 length: 14 amino acids. The germline CDR1 and CDR2 sequences are SGHTA and FQGNSA. In DNA, the CDR3 is TGTGCCAGCAGCAAGGGGGCTTGGGAGGAGACCCAGTACTTC. Translating it yields CASSKGAWEETQYF. The whole variable domain, remainder taken from reference TRBV7-2 and TRBJ2-5, is GAGVSQSPSNKVTEKGKDVELRCDPISGHTALYWYRQSLGQGLEFLIYFQGNSAPDKSGLPSDRFSAERTGGSVSTLTIQRTQQEDSAVYLCASSKGAWEETQYFGPGTRLLVL.

This clonotype was seen a few times. The genes are TRBV29-1 and TRBJ1-3; D gene uncertain. The germline V and J ends were trimmed by 3 bases and 4 bases, with 7 bases remaining between them. This CDR3 comprises 12 residues. The V gene's germline CDR1 is SQVTM and CDR2 ANQGSEA. The CDR3 protein is CSVETGGNTIYF. CDR3 bases: TGCAGCGTTGAGACCGGGGGAAACACCATATATTTT.

The chain joins TRBV14 to TRBJ1-2; D ambiguous. Germline V gives CDR1 SGHDN, CDR2 FVKESK. The CDR3 is made up of 17 amino acids. V was cut by 1 base and J by 1 base, with 16 bases left in between. In nucleotides, the CDR3 is TGTGCCAGCAGCCAAGGGGTCACAGAAACCTTTAACTATGGCTACACCTTC. Encoded protein: CASSQGVTETFNYGYTF.

V and J are TRBV24-1 and TRBJ2-1; 12 bases fit TRBD2. Per germline, CDR1 KGHDR and CDR2 SFDVKD. V lost 1 base to trimming and J lost 2 bases; unmatched junction nucleotides: 5. The CDR3 sequence is 18 residues long. Here the CDR3 DNA reads TGTGCCACCAGTGATTTTCGTAGGACTAGCGGGGCCTACAATGAGCAGTTCTTC. This gives the protein CATSDFRRTSGAYNEQFF.

The chain recombines TRBV11-2 with TRBJ2-4, with D possibly being TRBD1 (6 bases). The germline gives CDR1 SGHAT, CDR2 FQNNGV. V lost 3 bases and J lost 6, with 12 bases in between. CDR3 length equals 14 residues. The CDR3 DNA follows: TGTGCCAGCAGCTTGCTTCTCAGGGGAAACATTCAGTACTTC. This encodes CASSLLLRGNIQYF.

This clonotype was seen more than once but under ten times. The CDR3: CASSVGGTSGSTDTQYF. The CDR3 bases are TGTGCCAGCAGCGTAGGTGGGACTAGCGGGAGCACAGATACGCAGTATTTT. The chain combines TRBV9 with TRBJ2-3, with 12 bases matching TRBD2. The V and J ends lost 0 bases and 0 bases, in that order; junction bases with no gene match: 2. Germline V gene sequence: CDR1 SGDLS, CDR2 YYNGEE. This CDR3 comprises 17 residues. Full variable domain (outside the CDR3, taken from reference TRBV9 and TRBJ2-3): DSGVTQTPKHLITATGQRVTLRCSPRSGDLSVYWYQQSLDQGLQFLIQYYNGEERAKGNILERFSAQQFPDLHSELNLSSLELGDSALYFCASSVGGTSGSTDTQYFGPGTRLTVL.

V is TRBV7-9 and J is TRBJ1-2; 9 bases match TRBD1. CDR3 size: 16 residues. J lost 2 bases, V lost 5 bases, and 9 bases had no gene match. In germline, CDR1 is SEHNR, CDR2 FQNEAQ (reference sequence). The DNA for the CDR3 is TGTGCCAGCAGCCAATCACCCGGGACAGGGAACTATGGCTACACCTTC. Amino acid sequence: CASSQSPGTGNYGYTF.

This clonotype was found a few times. The chain recombines TRBV19 with TRBJ2-7; possibly TRBD1 or TRBD2 for D (5 bases each). The CDR3 sequence is 15 residues long. Germline V CDR1 and CDR2: LNHDA, SQIVND (reference sequence). V dropped 3 bases and J dropped 0 bases, with 12 bases sitting between them. CDR3 coding DNA: TGTGCCAGTAGTATTTGGGGGTCAAGCTCCTACGAGCAGTACTTC. Translation gives CASSIWGSSSYEQYF.

The chain couples TRBV7-9 to TRBJ2-7, with D possibly being TRBD2 (7 bases). The CDR3 runs to 14 residues. V lost 5 bases and J lost 2, with 13 bases in between. Germline V lookup: CDR1 SEHNR, CDR2 FQNEAQ (reference sequence). The CDR3 coding sequence is TGTGCCAGCAGCCCAAGGGGGGGGACCTACGAGCAGTACTTC. Translating it yields CASSPRGGTYEQYF.

The gene calls are TRBV7-9 and TRBJ1-1; TRBD1 is a possible D gene (5 bases). Trimming cost V 4 bases and J 0 bases, with 12 bases left between them. The CDR3 covers 15 residues. Germline V gene sequence: CDR1 SEHNR, CDR2 FQNEAQ (reference sequence). CDR3 bases: TGTGCCAGCAGCTCAGCCCTGACAGTGAACACTGAAGCTTTCTTT. Residues: CASSSALTVNTEAFF.

As DNA, the CDR3 is TGTGCCATCAGTGGTGAGAGGGTTCGGGAGACCCAGTACTTC. Its translation: CAISGERVRETQYF. The chain uses TRBV10-3 and TRBJ2-5; perhaps TRBD2 as D (5 bases). This CDR3 is 14 amino acids long. Germline loops: CDR1 ENHRY, CDR2 SYGVKD. V gave up 4 bases and J gave up 5 bases, with 14 bases separating them.